These 14 T cell receptor delta chains share one sample of origin, sequenced in a study of gamma-delta T cells after stem cell transplantation. With CATT, TCRdb re-called clones from the RT-PCR reads. This table has about 2,500 delta-chain clones, approximately 3.1% appearing once. The sample was gamma-delta T cells. The receptors were gathered from a human donor. It is not recorded whose cells these are; they may come from a transplant donor.

In this sample, this clone is large. Different DNA sequences within this sample yield the same CDR3. J is TRDJ1 and V is TRDV2; 7 bases map to TRDD3. In germline, CDR1 is GEAIGNYY, CDR2 EKD. This CDR3 is 21 amino acids long. With 4 bases clipped from V and 3 bases from J, the junction kept 28 bases outside the gene matches. CDR3 sequence: CACDSLATQGDSILRADKLIF. For the CDR3, the DNA is TGTGCCTGTGATAGCCTCGCCACCCAGGGGGATTCTATCCTTCGGGCCGATAAACTCATCTTT.

For this clone: It may be a read error: a sequence one base away is much more abundant. The same CDR3 is also encoded by other DNA sequences in this sample. The rearrangement links TRDV2 to TRDJ1, with D possibly TRDD3 on 6 matching bases. Germline CDR1 GEAIGNYY, CDR2 EKD. The CDR3 sequence is 16 residues long. The CDR3 loop is CACDTVGIPSADKLIF. Written as DNA, the CDR3 is TGTGCCTGCGACACTGTGGGGATCCCGTCGGCCGATAAACTCATCTTT.

This clone was seen a few times. A far larger clone is one base from this, pointing to a likely read error. Other DNA variants within this sample encode the same CDR3. The chain combines TRDV2 with TRDJ1, with D possibly TRDD3 on 5 matching bases. This CDR3 spans 15 amino acids. Germline CDR1 and CDR2: GEAIGNYY and EKD. In nucleotides, the CDR3 is TGTGCCTGTGACACCCTGGGTCTCCACACCGACAAACTCATCTTT. This sequence encodes CACDTLGLHTDKLIF.

In this sample, this clone turned up a few times. One base away lies a much larger clone, so this may be a sequencing read error. This chain uses TRDV2 with TRDJ1; 12 nucleotides match TRDD3. This CDR3 is 21 amino acids long. Germline values: CDR1 GEAIGNYY, CDR2 EKD. The CDR3 sequence: CACDTVPQDWGIQVSTDKPIF. For the CDR3, the DNA is TGTGCCTGTGACACGGTGCCCCAAGACTGGGGGATACAAGTAAGCACCGATAAACCCATCTTT.

This clone has just a few counts. The protein recorded in TCRdb matches a much larger clone and deviates from this DNA's translation at residue 6, suggesting a read error; the protein here is obtained by translating the DNA. The CDR3 region has the DNA TGTGCCTGTGACAGAGACCCTACTGGGGGATTTGACTTGGATAAACTCATCTTT. It codes for CACDRDPTGGFDLDKLIF. The chain uses TRDV2 and TRDJ1; TRDD3 aligns across 10 bases. The length of the CDR3 is 18 residues. With V trimmed by 2 bases and J by 5 bases, 16 bases remained unmatched. The germline gives CDR1 GEAIGNYY, CDR2 EKD.

This clone was counted a few times. It may be a read error: a sequence one base away is much more abundant. Other DNA sequences in the sample encode the same CDR3. The chain links TRDV2 to TRDJ1; 7 nucleotides align to TRDD3. Germline V gene lookup returns CDR1 GEAIGNYY and CDR2 EKD. This CDR3 region has 23 residues. CDR3 sequence reads: CACDTLRSSIPSTGDPGPDKLIF. The CDR3 DNA follows: TGTGCCTGCGACACCCTCCGGTCGTCTATCCCCAGTACTGGGGATCCAGGTCCCGATAAACTCATCTTT.

In regard to this clone: This sequence is one base from a far larger clone and is likely a read error. This specimen includes other DNA sequences encoding the same CDR3. The J gene is TRDJ1, the V gene TRDV2; 12 nucleotides agree with TRDD3. V trimming: 0 bases; J trimming: 7 bases; junction bases outside the gene matches: 17. The CDR3 runs 19 residues. The V gene's germline CDR1 is GEAIGNYY and CDR2 EKD. CDR3 amino acids: CACDTILLGDTEGTGKLIF. In DNA form, the CDR3 reads TGTGCCTGTGACACCATTCTACTGGGGGATACAGAAGGAACGGGTAAACTCATCTTT.

About this clone: Only one base separates this from a far larger clonotype, so it likely reflects a read error. In the same sample, other DNA sequences code for this CDR3. V usage is TRDV2 and J usage is TRDJ1, with 7 bases that match TRDD3. V shed 3 bases, J shed 5 bases, and the junction held 8 bases outside the gene matches. Germline V CDR1 and CDR2: GEAIGNYY, EKD. This CDR3 comprises 14 residues. The CDR3 spells CACDVLGHRDKLIF. The CDR3 DNA reads TGTGCCTGTGACGTACTGGGGCACCGTGATAAACTCATCTTT.

Concerning this clone itself: A far bigger clonotype differs at one base, so this is likely a read error. Other DNA sequences in the sample encode the same CDR3. The J gene is TRDJ1, the V gene TRDV2, with 7 bases fitting TRDD3. The CDR3 length is 23 residues. Germline V gene data show CDR1 as GEAIGNYY and CDR2 as EKD. DNA for the CDR3: TGTGCCTGTGACACCCTCCGGTCGTCTATCCCCAGTACTGGGGATTCAGGTCCCGATAAACTCATATTT. It encodes CACDTLRSSIPSTGDSGPDKLIF.

In regard to this clone: This may stem from a read error, because a much larger clone lies one nucleotide away. The rearrangement joins TRDV2 to TRDJ3; 8 nucleotides line up with TRDD3. This CDR3 spans 20 amino acids. V was pared by 4 bases and J by 0 bases, with 13 bases of the junction left unmatched. Germline V gives CDR1 GEAIGNYY, CDR2 EKD. The CDR3 spells CACENLLGVTSSWDTRQMFF. DNA of the CDR3: TGTGCCTGTGAAAATCTACTGGGGGTTACCAGCTCCTGGGACACCCGACAGATGTTTTTC.

Turning to this clone: Translating this DNA gives a protein that differs at residue 10 from the TCRdb one, which belongs to a much larger clone; a read error is likely, and the protein shown is this translation. The rearrangement links TRDV2 to TRDJ3; D ambiguous. CDR3 size: 18 residues. CDR1 and CDR2 from the germline V gene are GEAIGNYY and EKD. Trimming left V 1 base short and J 3 bases short, with 15 bases between. CDR3 nucleotide sequence: TGTGCCTGTGACACGATAAAATCTCCCTACTGGGACACCCGACAGATGTTTTTC. It translates to CACDTIKSPYWDTRQMFF.

This clone has a handful of counts. The translation of this DNA and the TCRdb protein of a much larger clone differ at residue 14, probably owing to a read error; the protein shown here is translated from the DNA. The gene calls are TRDV2 and TRDJ1, with 10 bases that match TRDD3. Unmatched junction bases numbered 18, after V lost 2 bases and J lost 7 bases. Germline V CDR1 and CDR2: GEAIGNYY, EKD. There are 18 residues in the CDR3. The CDR3 coding sequence is TGTGCCTGTGACAGAGTCCCTACTGGGGGATTTGACTTGGGTAAACTCATCTTT. It codes for CACDRVPTGGFDLGKLIF.

In this sample, this clone turned up a few times. The rearrangement joins TRDV1 to TRDJ1; 9 nucleotides align to TRDD3. Per the germline V gene, CDR1 is TSWWSYY and CDR2 is QGS. This CDR3 has 18 residues. Germline trimming cut 2 bases from V and 2 bases from J; bases unmatched to any gene: 12. For the CDR3, the DNA is TGTGCTCTTGGGGAAAGGCCCTTAGACTGGGGGACGACCGATAAACTCATCTTT. Residues: CALGERPLDWGTTDKLIF.

Notes on this clone: TCRdb's listed protein matches a much larger clone and diverges from this DNA's translation at residue 12, likely through a read error; the protein shown comes from the DNA. V and J are TRDV2 and TRDJ1; the match to TRDD3 covers 12 bases. The CDR3 sequence is 17 residues long. The ends lost 1 base at V and 3 bases at J; junction bases unmatched: 8. Germline lookup yields CDR1 GEAIGNYY and CDR2 EKD. The CDR3 DNA follows: TGTGCCTGTGACACTCTACTGGGGGATACCAACGCCGATAAACTCATCTTT. Protein product: CACDTLLGDTNADKLIF.